Following are 26 T cell receptor beta chains from one sample sequenced in a study of T cell responses to AZD1222 COVID-19 vaccine. The data were produced by immunoSEQ multiplex PCR, yet TCRdb's version contains in-frame clones alone and is incomplete. Among 85,000 to 130,000 clones listed, about 88% were seen once. The sequencing here drew on peripheral blood, taken on day 0 of AZD1222 vaccination. The receptor source for this set is an adult in good health.

V usage is TRBV28 and J usage is TRBJ1-4; 7 nucleotides agree with TRBD1. The ends lost 6 bases at V and 8 bases at J; junction bases unmatched: 9. CDR1 MDHEN and CDR2 SYDVKM come from the germline V gene. The CDR3 sequence is 14 residues long. CDR3 coding DNA: TGTGCCAGCAGCAAAGGACAGGAAAGGGAAAAACTGTTTTTT. Translating gives CASSKGQEREKLFF.

V and J are TRBV2 and TRBJ1-1; D might be TRBD1 (5 bases). Germline assignment: CDR1 SNHLY and CDR2 FYNNEI. Trimming took 9 bases from V and 10 from J, leaving 27 bases between them. The CDR3 totals 15 residues. CDR3 amino acids: CASLGRTIGGERAFF. The CDR3, as DNA: TGTGCCAGTCTTGGACGAACCATCGGGGGTGAACGAGCTTTCTTT.

Only one count was recorded for this clone. This chain links TRBV27 with TRBJ2-1; tentative D call: TRBD1 (6 bases). CDR3 length: 14 amino acids. Germline-derived CDR1 and CDR2 are MNHEY and SMNVEV (reference sequence). Trimming took off 6 bases at V and 8 bases at J, with 17 bases between the two ends. As DNA, the CDR3 is TGTGCCAGCAGGGGGTACAGGGTTAACTATGAGCAGTTCTTC. This encodes CASRGYRVNYEQFF.

The chain carries TRBV19 and TRBJ1-2; no clear D. Germline CDR1 reads LNHDA; CDR2 reads SQIVND (reference sequence). V shed 11 bases and J shed 4 bases, with 11 bases lying between them. There are 11 residues in the CDR3. The CDR3 DNA sequence: TGTGCCGATATTTTGGTCTATGGCTACACCTTC. Protein product: CADILVYGYTF.

This rearrangement joins TRBV5-1 to TRBJ1-3; D unclear. The V gene's germline CDR1 is SGHRS and CDR2 YFSETQ. This CDR3 comprises 15 residues. The V end lost 0 bases, the J end lost 0 bases, and 7 bases lay between the germline ends. The CDR3 DNA sequence: TGCGCCAGCAGCTTGGGGGATTACTCTGGAAACACCATATATTTT. Amino acid sequence: CASSLGDYSGNTIYF.

The rearrangement links TRBV11-3 to TRBJ2-3; 8 bases align to TRBD2. The CDR3 spans 15 residues. Germline V gives CDR1 SGHNT, CDR2 YENEEA. V lost 7 bases, J lost 4 bases, and 10 bases stayed unmatched. The CDR3 protein is CASTRRGGIADTQYF. The CDR3 DNA follows: TGTGCCAGCACCCGACGGGGGGGCATCGCAGATACGCAGTATTTT.

On this clone itself: The sample holds other DNA sequences that translate to the same CDR3. The chain has TRBV18 and TRBJ2-7; 7 bases map to TRBD1. The junction had 4 bases not matched to a gene; V was cut back by 3 bases and J by 2 bases. In germline, CDR1 is KGHSH, CDR2 LQKENI. The CDR3 has 14 residues. CDR3 sequence: CASSPRQGTYEQYF. In nucleotides, the CDR3 is TGTGCCAGCTCACCGAGACAGGGAACCTACGAGCAGTACTTC.

J is TRBJ2-6 and V is TRBV5-1; no definite D call. CDR3 length equals 13 residues. Germline V gives CDR1 SGHRS, CDR2 YFSETQ. Deletions cut 3 bases from V and 6 bases from J, with 7 bases between. CDR3: CASSWASANVLTF. CDR3 bases: TGCGCCAGCAGCTGGGCGTCGGCCAACGTCCTGACTTTC.

The chain combines TRBV5-1 with TRBJ2-1, with a tentative D call TRBD1 (6 bases). Germline-derived CDR1 and CDR2 are SGHRS and YFSETQ. The CDR3 contains 19 residues. V was shortened by 4 bases and J by 7 bases, with 30 bases between the two germline ends. The CDR3 loop is CASSRISSKGVFPRNEQFF. The DNA of the CDR3 is TGCGCCAGCAGCCGGATCTCTAGTAAGGGGGTGTTCCCCCGGAATGAGCAGTTCTTC.

V and J are TRBV7-9 and TRBJ2-4; weak D call: TRBD1 (5 bases). CDR1 is SEHNR, CDR2 FQNEAQ, per germline (reference sequence). With 4 bases removed from V and 8 bases from J, the gap between germline ends came to 12 bases. This CDR3 is 13 amino acids long. The CDR3, as DNA: TGTGCCAGCAGCTATGGACACCGGGACATTCAGTACTTC. This gives the protein CASSYGHRDIQYF.

The CDR3 protein is CASSISGRGINYGYTF. CDR3 DNA sequence: TGTGCCAGTAGTATCTCCGGACGAGGCATAAACTATGGCTACACCTTC. The rearrangement joins TRBV19 to TRBJ1-2; D uncertain. Between the trimmed V and J ends, which lost 3 bases and 2 bases, there was a span of 16 bases. Germline-derived CDR1 and CDR2 are LNHDA and SQIVND (reference sequence). The CDR3 totals 16 residues. The full variable domain, in which reference TRBV19 and TRBJ1-2 provide the parts outside the CDR3, is DGGITQSPKYLFRKEGQNVTLSCEQNLNHDAMYWYRQDPGQGLRLIYYSQIVNDFQKGDIAEGYSVSREKKESFPLTVTSAQKNPTAFYLCASSISGRGINYGYTFGSGTRLTVV.

The genes are TRBV4-2 and TRBJ2-3, with TRBD2 matching 11 bases. Germline loops: CDR1 LGHNA, CDR2 YNFKEQ. The ends lost 4 bases at V and 0 bases at J; junction bases unmatched: 9. The CDR3 loop spans 18 amino acids. The CDR3 sequence is CASSPRLAGSPSTDTQYF. In nucleotides, the CDR3 is TGTGCCAGCAGCCCTAGACTAGCGGGATCTCCTAGCACAGATACGCAGTATTTT.

The V gene is TRBV7-6, the J gene TRBJ2-7; 10 bases align to TRBD2. Germline-derived CDR1 and CDR2 are SGHVS and FNYEAQ. Trimming at V came to 5 bases and at J to 6 bases, leaving 10 bases not matched to a gene. The CDR3 extends over 15 amino acids. The DNA of the CDR3 is TGTGCCAGCAGCCCGCGGGGTAGCGGGGGGCTCGAGCAGTACTTC. Its translation: CASSPRGSGGLEQYF.

On this clone: The same CDR3 is also encoded by other DNA sequences in this sample. The chain links TRBV18 to TRBJ2-3; no firm D call. Trimming took 6 bases from V and 0 from J, leaving 7 bases between them. Germline lookup yields CDR1 KGHSH and CDR2 LQKENI. This CDR3 has 13 amino acids. The CDR3 sequence: CASSPPSTDTQYF. DNA for the CDR3: TGTGCCAGCTCCCCGCCAAGCACAGATACGCAGTATTTT.

The rearrangement joins TRBV27 to TRBJ2-2; the D is unclear. V lost 2 bases and J 4 bases, leaving 8 bases between the germline ends. The CDR3 runs 14 residues. CDR1 and CDR2 (germline): MNHEY, SMNVEV (reference sequence). In DNA, the CDR3 is TGTGCCAGCAGTTTACATGGGATCACCGGGGAGCTGTTTTTT. This translates into CASSLHGITGELFF.

This clone has more than one count but fewer than ten. This chain uses TRBV2 with TRBJ2-7, with TRBD2 matching over 7 bases. CDR3 length equals 15 residues. Trimming at V came to 6 bases and at J to 0 bases, leaving 8 bases not matched to a gene. The germline V gene has CDR1 SNHLY and CDR2 FYNNEI. CDR3 protein: CASRSRTSSSYEQYF. The CDR3 DNA is TGTGCCAGCAGAAGTCGGACTAGTAGCTCCTACGAGCAGTACTTC.

Relative to its sample, this clone is medium-sized. The gene calls are TRBV19 and TRBJ2-7; D may match TRBD1 or TRBD2 (6 bases each). Germline V CDR1 and CDR2: LNHDA, SQIVND (reference sequence). This CDR3 contains 14 residues. V lost 3 bases, J lost 4 bases, and 13 bases lay in between. The CDR3 DNA reads as TGTGCCAGTAGTATTACAGGGACTGTTTACGAGCAGTACTTC. Residues: CASSITGTVYEQYF.

The chain links TRBV7-6 to TRBJ2-1; tentatively, D is TRBD1 or TRBD2 (5 bases each). The CDR3 spans 15 residues. Germline-derived CDR1 and CDR2 are SGHVS and FNYEAQ. The V end was cut by 7 bases, the J end by 1 base, with 14 bases between. The DNA of the CDR3 is TGTGCCAGCACCTCGGGACGGGAATCCTACAATGAGCAGTTCTTC. This sequence encodes CASTSGRESYNEQFF.

The chain recombines TRBV28 with TRBJ1-1; D is unclear. V was shortened by 6 bases and J by 5 bases, with 19 bases between the two germline ends. Germline V gene lookup returns CDR1 MDHEN and CDR2 SYDVKM. This CDR3 has 15 amino acids. The DNA of the CDR3 is TGTGCCAGCAGGGGCTGGTTGGGAGGATGGACTGAAGCTTTCTTT. It yields the protein CASRGWLGGWTEAFF. The variable domain in full, with the rest retrieved from reference TRBV28 and TRBJ1-1, is DVKVTQSSRYLVKRTGEKVFLECVQDMDHENMFWYRQDPGLGLRLIYFSYDVKMKEKGDIPEGYSVSREKKERFSLILESASTNQTSMYLCASRGWLGGWTEAFFGQGTRLTVV.

The V gene is TRBV6-5, the J gene TRBJ2-7; 7 bases are a match to TRBD1. CDR1 and CDR2 from the germline V gene are MNHEY and SVGAGI. The CDR3 length is 15 residues. V gave up 6 bases and J gave up 6 bases; unmatched junction bases: 14. The CDR3 loop reads CASSRSDRALGEQYF. The CDR3 DNA follows: TGTGCCAGCAGCCGCTCCGACAGGGCTCTCGGCGAGCAGTACTTC.

In its sample, this clone was seen a few times. This chain links TRBV9 with TRBJ2-1, with 8 bases that match TRBD2. Per the germline V gene, CDR1 is SGDLS and CDR2 is YYNGEE. V trimming: 2 bases; J trimming: 9 bases; junction bases outside the gene matches: 10. The CDR3 consists of 15 residues. CDR3 bases: TGTGCCAGCAGCGTGTCGGGGGGGCCGGTACCTGAGCAGTTCTTC. It translates to CASSVSGGPVPEQFF.

The chain carries TRBV7-9 and TRBJ2-1; possibly TRBD1 for D (5 bases). V lost 8 bases, J lost 0 bases, and 5 bases lay in between. This CDR3 comprises 12 residues. Germline V gene data show CDR1 as SEHNR and CDR2 as FQNEAQ (reference sequence). CDR3: CASDSSYNEQFF. The CDR3 DNA is TGTGCCAGCGACAGCTCCTACAATGAGCAGTTCTTC.

The chain uses TRBV5-6 and TRBJ1-2; D might be TRBD1 (5 bases). This CDR3 spans 13 amino acids. Germline assignment: CDR1 SGHDT and CDR2 YYEEEE. V lost 6 bases and J 0 bases, leaving 9 bases between the germline ends. The CDR3 DNA is TGTGCCAGCACCCTGGGGCCTAACTATGGCTACACCTTC. It codes for CASTLGPNYGYTF.

For the CDR3, the DNA is TGTGCCAGCACCGAGGGGGGGTATGAAGCTTTCTTT. Encoded protein: CASTEGGYEAFF. V gene TRBV28 combines with J gene TRBJ1-1; possible D gene TRBD1, 6 bases. Germline V CDR1 and CDR2: MDHEN, SYDVKM. V lost 7 bases and J 7 bases, leaving 13 bases between the germline ends. The CDR3 runs 12 residues.

The chain uses TRBV5-1 and TRBJ2-2, with TRBD1 as a possible D gene (6 bases). Germline CDR1 is SGHRS and CDR2 is YFSETQ. Trimming took 7 bases from V and 3 from J, leaving 10 bases between them. The CDR3 is 13 residues long. The CDR3 nucleotides are TGCGCCAGCGTGGGACAAGACACCGGGGAGCTGTTTTTT. It codes for CASVGQDTGELFF.

In nucleotides, the CDR3 is TGTGCCAGCTCGCTCGGGGGGATATACGCCCACGAGCAGTACTTC. Its protein product is CASSLGGIYAHEQYF. This chain joins TRBV18 and TRBJ2-7; the match to TRBD2 covers 7 bases. Trimming at V came to 6 bases and at J to 5 bases, leaving 13 bases not matched to a gene. The germline CDR1 and CDR2 sequences are KGHSH and LQKENI. The CDR3 spans 15 residues.